The 29 T cell receptor beta chains below all came from one sample that was sequenced in a study of blood T cell repertoires in COVID-19. Sequenced by immunoSEQ multiplex PCR; TCRdb stores in-frame clones only, minus some. The table records about 370,000 clones, more than 80% of them present only once. What was sequenced was peripheral blood. The receptors were gathered from a woman in her thirties with COVID-19, enrolled during active disease.

V is TRBV4-3 and J is TRBJ1-4; the match to TRBD1 covers 11 bases. Germline CDR1 LGHNA, CDR2 YSLEER. The CDR3 covers 15 residues. Trimming took 3 bases from V and 7 from J; bases not matched to a gene: 4. CDR3 DNA sequence: TGCGCCAGCAGCCAGGCCGGGACAGGGGGTGAAAAACTGTTTTTT. Its translation is CASSQAGTGGEKLFF.

V usage is TRBV6-6 and J usage is TRBJ1-3, with 7 bases fitting TRBD1. J lost 0 bases, V lost 6 bases, and 23 bases had no gene match. Germline lookup yields CDR1 MNHNY and CDR2 SVGAGI (reference sequence). The CDR3 consists of 21 residues. In DNA form, the CDR3 reads TGTGCCAGCAGCCTCCAGGGGGGAAAGGCGCCATCCATGGGCTCTGGAAACACCATATATTTT. It specifies CASSLQGGKAPSMGSGNTIYF.

V is TRBV19 and J is TRBJ1-2; 8 nucleotides align to TRBD1. Germline CDR1 and CDR2: LNHDA and SQIVND (reference sequence). With 7 bases clipped from V and 5 bases from J, the junction kept 9 bases outside the gene matches. This CDR3 spans 14 amino acids. As DNA, the CDR3 is TGTGCCAGTACCCCGGGACAGGTTCGTTATGGCTACACCTTC. Translated: CASTPGQVRYGYTF.

Here the CDR3 reads CASSARTGTGNGYTF. The CDR3 nucleotides are TGTGCCAGTAGTGCGCGGACCGGGACAGGGAATGGCTACACCTTC. This chain links TRBV19 with TRBJ1-2; 9 bases align to TRBD1. With 5 bases clipped from V and 6 bases from J, the junction kept 10 bases outside the gene matches. CDR3 length equals 15 residues. Germline lookup yields CDR1 LNHDA and CDR2 SQIVND (reference sequence).

This rearrangement joins TRBV5-1 to TRBJ2-3; 7 positions agree with TRBD2. The germline CDR1 and CDR2 sequences are SGHRS and YFSETQ. J was trimmed by 2 bases and V by 1 base; bases with no gene match: 10. The CDR3 contains 17 residues. The CDR3 protein is CASSLILAGEPTDTQYF. DNA of the CDR3: TGCGCCAGCAGCTTGATTCTCGCGGGGGAACCCACAGATACGCAGTATTTT.

This sequence joins TRBV7-9 and TRBJ1-2; the D is unclear. The CDR3 contains 14 residues. Germline loops: CDR1 SEHNR, CDR2 FQNEAQ (reference sequence). The V gene lost 2 bases and the J gene lost 7 bases, with 14 bases spanning the gap. CDR3 sequence: CASSLLSGPSGYTF. The CDR3 DNA reads as TGTGCCAGCAGCTTACTGTCGGGTCCCAGTGGCTACACCTTC.

This chain uses TRBV19 with TRBJ2-7; no definite D call. CDR1 is LNHDA, CDR2 SQIVND, per germline (reference sequence). The ends were cut back, 4 bases at V and 2 bases at J, with 15 bases in the middle. This CDR3 comprises 15 residues. This CDR3 is CASSTSGDSPYEQYV. In DNA, the CDR3 is TGTGCCAGTAGTACTTCTGGCGACTCGCCCTACGAGCAGTACGTC.

The gene calls are TRBV19 and TRBJ2-3; maybe TRBD1 (6 bases). Germline V gene sequence: CDR1 LNHDA, CDR2 SQIVND (reference sequence). V lost 4 bases and J 7 bases, leaving 9 bases between the germline ends. CDR3 length equals 12 residues. In DNA form, the CDR3 reads TGTGCCAGTAGTACCCAGGGGAATACGCAGTATTTT. Protein product: CASSTQGNTQYF.

J is TRBJ2-5 and V is TRBV7-2; 8 nucleotides align to TRBD1. Germline V gives CDR1 SGHTA, CDR2 FQGNSA. V lost 5 bases and J lost 1; bases outside the gene matches: 3. The CDR3 has 14 residues. As DNA, the CDR3 is TGTGCCAGCAGCGCCGGACAGGGCCAAGAGACCCAGTACTTC. Amino acids: CASSAGQGQETQYF.

J is TRBJ2-1 and V is TRBV19; perhaps TRBD2 as D (6 bases). The CDR3 is 15 amino acids. Deletions cut 0 bases from V and 6 bases from J, with 12 bases between. Germline V gene sequence: CDR1 LNHDA, CDR2 SQIVND (reference sequence). The CDR3 coding sequence is TGTGCCAGTAGTATAGATAGCGGAGGGCCCAATGAGCAGTTCTTC. It encodes CASSIDSGGPNEQFF.

The chain employs TRBV6-5 and TRBJ2-1; 9 bases fit TRBD2. Germline V lookup: CDR1 MNHEY, CDR2 SVGAGI. After removal of 7 bases from V and 8 bases from J, the junction contained 12 bases not matched to a gene. The CDR3 is 15 residues long. The CDR3 region has the DNA TGTGCCAGCACAGCGGGGGGCTTGGCCTGGGATGAGCAGTTCTTC. This sequence encodes CASTAGGLAWDEQFF.

This clone appeared a few times. The chain recombines TRBV4-1 with TRBJ2-7; 7 positions match TRBD2. The germline V gene encodes CDR1 MGHRA and CDR2 YSYEKL. J was trimmed by 0 bases and V by 1 base; bases with no gene match: 6. The CDR3 extends over 16 amino acids. The CDR3, as DNA: TGCGCCAGCAGCCAAGCCTTTCCGGGGGGCTCCTACGAGCAGTACTTC. This encodes CASSQAFPGGSYEQYF.

The chain has TRBV5-6 and TRBJ2-5; D may be TRBD2 (6 bases). Trimming shortened V by 0 bases and J by 3 bases, and 9 bases separated the two germline ends. The V gene's germline CDR1 is SGHDT and CDR2 YYEEEE. The CDR3 runs 14 residues. The CDR3 DNA sequence: TGTGCCAGCAGCTTGGGGGACTGGGAAGAGACCCAGTACTTC. As protein: CASSLGDWEETQYF.

In DNA form, the CDR3 reads TGTGCTAGTGGACCACCGCGGGGAGGAAGCAATGAGCAGTTCTTC. Protein: CASGPPRGGSNEQFF. The chain has TRBV12-5 and TRBJ2-1; possible D gene TRBD2, 6 bases. Germline V gene data show CDR1 as LGHNT and CDR2 as FRNRAP. The CDR3 has 15 amino acids. V lost 6 bases and J 6 bases, leaving 18 bases between the germline ends.

This clone was seen a single time. This chain uses TRBV4-1 with TRBJ1-1; 12 bases align to TRBD1. CDR1 is MGHRA, CDR2 YSYEKL, per germline. The CDR3 is made up of 16 amino acids. V shed 0 bases, J shed 5 bases, and the junction held 4 bases outside the gene matches. CDR3 coding DNA: TGCGCCAGCAGCCAAGATCCGGGACAGGGGGCTACTGAAGCTTTCTTT. Translation gives CASSQDPGQGATEAFF.

The V and J genes are TRBV5-1 and TRBJ2-7, with a tentative D call TRBD2 (5 bases). The CDR3 is 14 amino acids. Germline values: CDR1 SGHRS, CDR2 YFSETQ. V lost 3 bases and J 3 bases, leaving 13 bases between the germline ends. CDR3: CASSSDSGNYEQYF. The CDR3 bases are TGCGCCAGCAGCTCAGACTCCGGGAACTACGAGCAGTACTTC.

The chain recombines TRBV20-1 with TRBJ1-1; D perhaps matches TRBD1 (6 bases). The germline V gene has CDR1 DFQATT and CDR2 SNEGSKA (reference sequence). V was trimmed by 3 bases and J by 7 bases, leaving 9 bases between them. CDR3 length equals 11 residues. CDR3 sequence reads: CSARDSVEAFF. The CDR3 bases are TGCAGTGCTAGGGACAGTGTTGAAGCTTTCTTT.

This chain uses TRBV6-7 with TRBJ2-3; D is uncertain. TRBV6-7 is marked as an open reading frame, function uncertain. The ends were cut back, 2 bases at V and 0 bases at J, with 15 bases in the middle. The CDR3 extends over 17 amino acids. The CDR3 DNA sequence: TGTGCCAGCAGTTACCCCCTCGACTGGAGAAGCACAGATACGCAGTATTTT. Amino acids: CASSYPLDWRSTDTQYF.

Only one count was recorded for this clone. The chain carries TRBV28 and TRBJ2-3; tentatively, D is TRBD2 (5 bases). Germline V gives CDR1 MDHEN, CDR2 SYDVKM. CDR3 length: 15 amino acids. V lost 7 bases to trimming and J lost 2 bases, with 16 bases between them. The CDR3 DNA sequence: TGTGCCAGCAACGCGGACTTGCAGGTCACAGATACGCAGTATTTT. Protein sequence: CASNADLQVTDTQYF.

This chain uses TRBV5-1 with TRBJ1-4; TRBD1 might be the D (5 bases). CDR1 is SGHRS and CDR2 is YFSETQ in the germline V gene. Between the trimmed V and J ends, which lost 0 bases and 0 bases, there was a span of 12 bases. The CDR3 runs 17 residues. The CDR3 DNA sequence: TGCGCCAGCAGCTTGGTTCAGGGTTCCCCAACTAATGAAAAACTGTTTTTT. Protein: CASSLVQGSPTNEKLFF.

CDR3 residues: CASSHGTRVGYTF. The CDR3 DNA sequence: TGTGCCAGCAGTCACGGGACAAGGGTTGGCTACACCTTC. The V and J genes are TRBV12-3 or TRBV12-4 and TRBJ1-2, with D maybe TRBD1 (6 bases). V was clipped by 5 bases and J by 7 bases, with 14 bases between them. This CDR3 has 13 amino acids.

This chain's CDR3 is CASSFPITGANVLTF. In DNA form, the CDR3 reads TGTGCCAGCAGTTTTCCTATTACTGGGGCCAACGTCCTGACTTTC. The chain is built from TRBV2 and TRBJ2-6; D ambiguous. The CDR3 length is 15 residues. Germline values: CDR1 SNHLY, CDR2 FYNNEI. Trimming removed 5 bases at V and 2 bases at J, with 10 bases between.

This clone occurred once. The chain joins TRBV24-1 to TRBJ2-1; perhaps TRBD2 as D (5 bases). CDR3 length equals 15 residues. Trimming removed 7 bases from V and 8 bases from J, with 20 bases in between. The germline V gene encodes CDR1 KGHDR and CDR2 SFDVKD. The CDR3 spells CATRGLVGEADEQFF. The CDR3, as DNA: TGTGCCACCAGGGGTTTAGTGGGAGAAGCGGATGAGCAGTTCTTC.

In its sample, this clone was seen once. V usage is TRBV7-2 and J usage is TRBJ2-7, with D possibly matching TRBD2 (6 bases). The ends were cut back, 1 base at V and 1 base at J, with 11 bases in the middle. The CDR3 length is 15 residues. The germline CDR1 and CDR2 sequences are SGHTA and FQGNSA. CDR3 amino acids: CASSLVGTRSYEQYF. CDR3 DNA sequence: TGTGCCAGCAGCTTAGTGGGGACTCGTTCCTACGAGCAGTACTTC.

This chain connects TRBV5-8 to TRBJ1-1; possibly TRBD1 for D (6 bases). Germline V CDR1 and CDR2: SGHTS, YDEGEE. This CDR3 region has 15 residues. Trimming removed 4 bases from V and 1 base from J, with 14 bases in between. CDR3 bases: TGTGCCAGCAGCCGAAAGACAGGCCAGAACACTGAAGCTTTCTTT. Amino acids: CASSRKTGQNTEAFF.

This rearrangement joins TRBV12-3 or TRBV12-4 to TRBJ1-5; D is perhaps TRBD1 (5 bases). Trimming removed 7 bases from V and 3 bases from J, with 7 bases in between. CDR3 size: 12 residues. CDR3 coding DNA: TGTGCCAGCAAGGGGTACAATCAGCCCCAGCATTTT. This codes for CASKGYNQPQHF.

The V call is TRBV4-1, the J call TRBJ1-2; a weak D match, TRBD1 (6 bases). The CDR3 runs to 15 residues. Germline CDR1 and CDR2: MGHRA and YSYEKL. V lost 1 base, J lost 4 bases, and 13 bases lay in between. CDR3 amino acids: CASSQALGASYGYTF. The CDR3 nucleotides read TGCGCCAGCAGCCAAGCCCTGGGGGCGAGCTATGGCTACACCTTC.

This clone appeared a single time. V and J are TRBV28 and TRBJ2-2, with 8 positions matching TRBD1. Germline V lookup: CDR1 MDHEN, CDR2 SYDVKM. This CDR3 has 15 residues. V shed 3 bases and J 5 bases; nucleotides not matched to a gene: 5. The CDR3 loop reads CASSLARGRTGELFF. In nucleotides, the CDR3 is TGTGCCAGCAGTTTGGCCAGGGGGCGGACCGGGGAGCTGTTTTTT.

The chain carries TRBV2 and TRBJ1-2; tentatively, D is TRBD1 (5 bases). CDR1 SNHLY and CDR2 FYNNEI come from the germline V gene. Trimming stripped 7 bases from V and 1 base from J, with 10 bases between. The CDR3 extends over 13 amino acids. CDR3 DNA sequence: TGTGCCAGCAACCCGGACATTAACTATGGCTACACCTTC. It codes for CASNPDINYGYTF.